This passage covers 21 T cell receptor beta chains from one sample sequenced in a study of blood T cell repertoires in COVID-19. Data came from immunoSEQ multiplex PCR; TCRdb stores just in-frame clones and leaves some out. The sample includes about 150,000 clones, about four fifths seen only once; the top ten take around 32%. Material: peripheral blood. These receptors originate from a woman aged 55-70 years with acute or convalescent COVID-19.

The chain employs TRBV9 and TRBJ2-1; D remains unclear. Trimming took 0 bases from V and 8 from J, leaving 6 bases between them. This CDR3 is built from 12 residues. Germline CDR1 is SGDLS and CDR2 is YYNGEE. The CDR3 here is CASSVGGYEQFF. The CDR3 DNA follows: TGTGCCAGCAGCGTAGGAGGCTATGAGCAGTTCTTC. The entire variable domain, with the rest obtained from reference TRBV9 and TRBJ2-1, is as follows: DSGVTQTPKHLITATGQRVTLRCSPRSGDLSVYWYQQSLDQGLQFLIQYYNGEERAKGNILERFSAQQFPDLHSELNLSSLELGDSALYFCASSVGGYEQFFGPGTRLTVL.

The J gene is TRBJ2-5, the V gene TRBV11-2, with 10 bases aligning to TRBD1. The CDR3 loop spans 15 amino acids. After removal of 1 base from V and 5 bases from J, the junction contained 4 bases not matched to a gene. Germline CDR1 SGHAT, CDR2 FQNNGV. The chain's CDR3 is CASSLGQGAGETQYF. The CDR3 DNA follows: TGTGCCAGCAGCTTAGGACAGGGGGCGGGGGAGACCCAGTACTTC.

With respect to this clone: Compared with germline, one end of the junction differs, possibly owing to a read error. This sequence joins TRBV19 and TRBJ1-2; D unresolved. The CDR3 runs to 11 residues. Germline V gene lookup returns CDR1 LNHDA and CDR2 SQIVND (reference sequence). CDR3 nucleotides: TGTGCCAGTATATCTAACTATGACTACACCTTC. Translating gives CASISNYDYTF.

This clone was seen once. The CDR3 sequence is CASSLLGLVYGYTF. DNA of the CDR3: TGTGCCAGCAGTTTACTGGGGCTGGTCTATGGCTACACCTTC. V usage is TRBV28 and J usage is TRBJ1-2; tentatively, D is TRBD1 (5 bases). The CDR3 is 14 residues long. V lost 2 bases and J 4 bases, leaving 11 bases between the germline ends. The germline V gene has CDR1 MDHEN and CDR2 SYDVKM.

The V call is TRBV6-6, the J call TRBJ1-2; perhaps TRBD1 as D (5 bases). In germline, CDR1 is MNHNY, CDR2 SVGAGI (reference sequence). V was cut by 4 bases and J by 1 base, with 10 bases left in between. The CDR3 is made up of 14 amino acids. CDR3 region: CASSFQGYNYGYTF. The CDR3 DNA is TGTGCCAGCAGTTTTCAGGGCTATAACTATGGCTACACCTTC.

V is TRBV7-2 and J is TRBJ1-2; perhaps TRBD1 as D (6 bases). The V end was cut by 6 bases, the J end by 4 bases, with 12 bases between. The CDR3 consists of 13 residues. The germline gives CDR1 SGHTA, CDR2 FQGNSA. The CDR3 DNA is TGTGCCAGCAGTCCGACAGGTCCCTATGGCTACACCTTC. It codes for CASSPTGPYGYTF. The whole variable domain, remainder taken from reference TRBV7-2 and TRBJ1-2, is GAGVSQSPSNKVTEKGKDVELRCDPISGHTALYWYRQSLGQGLEFLIYFQGNSAPDKSGLPSDRFSAERTGGSVSTLTIQRTQQEDSAVYLCASSPTGPYGYTFGSGTRLTVV.

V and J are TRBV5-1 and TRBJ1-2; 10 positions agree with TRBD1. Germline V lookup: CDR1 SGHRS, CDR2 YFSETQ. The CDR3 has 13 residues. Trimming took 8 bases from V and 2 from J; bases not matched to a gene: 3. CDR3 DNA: TGCGCCAGTCGGGACAGGGGCAACTATGGCTACACCTTC. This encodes CASRDRGNYGYTF.

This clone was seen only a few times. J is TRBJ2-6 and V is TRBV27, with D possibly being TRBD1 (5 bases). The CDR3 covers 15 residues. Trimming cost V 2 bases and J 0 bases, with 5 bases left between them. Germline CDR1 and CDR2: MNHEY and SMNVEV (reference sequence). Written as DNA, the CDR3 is TGTGCCAGCAGTTTACAGGGCTCTGGGGCCAACGTCCTGACTTTC. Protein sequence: CASSLQGSGANVLTF. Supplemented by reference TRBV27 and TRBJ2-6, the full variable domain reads EAQVTQNPRYLITVTGKKLTVTCSQNMNHEYMSWYRQDPGLGLRQIYYSMNVEVTDKGDVPEGYKVSRKEKRNFPLILESPSPNQTSLYFCASSLQGSGANVLTFGAGSRLTVL.

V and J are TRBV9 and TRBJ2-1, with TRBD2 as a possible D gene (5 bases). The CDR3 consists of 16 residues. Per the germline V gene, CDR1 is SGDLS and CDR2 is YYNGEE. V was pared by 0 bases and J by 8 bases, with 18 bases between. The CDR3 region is CASSVGATTTGYEQFF. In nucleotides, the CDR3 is TGTGCCAGCAGCGTAGGTGCGACTACTACCGGGTATGAGCAGTTCTTC.

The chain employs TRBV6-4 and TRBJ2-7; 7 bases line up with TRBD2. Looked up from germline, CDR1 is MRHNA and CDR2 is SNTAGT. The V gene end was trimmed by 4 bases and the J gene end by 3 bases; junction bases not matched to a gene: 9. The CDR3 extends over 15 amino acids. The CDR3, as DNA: TGTGCCAGCAGTGTCCCGGGGGGTACCTGCTACGAGCAGTACGTC. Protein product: CASSVPGGTCYEQYV.

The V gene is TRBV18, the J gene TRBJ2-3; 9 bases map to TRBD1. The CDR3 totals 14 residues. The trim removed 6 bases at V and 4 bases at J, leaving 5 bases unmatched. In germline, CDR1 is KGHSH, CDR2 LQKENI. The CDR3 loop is CASSGQGKADTQYF. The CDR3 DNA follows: TGTGCCAGCTCCGGACAGGGGAAAGCAGATACGCAGTATTTT.

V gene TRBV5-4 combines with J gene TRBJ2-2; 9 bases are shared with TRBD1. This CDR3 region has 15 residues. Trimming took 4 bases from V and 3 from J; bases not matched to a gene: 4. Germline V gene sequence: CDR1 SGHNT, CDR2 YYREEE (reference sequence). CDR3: CASSTGQGYTGELFF. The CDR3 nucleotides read TGTGCCAGCAGCACGGGACAGGGATACACCGGGGAGCTGTTTTTT. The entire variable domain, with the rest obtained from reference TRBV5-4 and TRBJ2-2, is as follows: ETGVTQSPTHLIKTRGQQVTLRCSSQSGHNTVSWYQQALGQGPQFIFQYYREEENGRGNFPPRFSGLQFPNYSSELNVNALELDDSALYLCASSTGQGYTGELFFGEGSRLTVL.

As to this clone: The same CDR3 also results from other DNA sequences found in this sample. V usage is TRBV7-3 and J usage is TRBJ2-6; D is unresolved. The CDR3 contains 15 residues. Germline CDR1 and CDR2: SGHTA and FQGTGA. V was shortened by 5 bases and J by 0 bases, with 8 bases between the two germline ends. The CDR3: CASSLSYSGANVLTF. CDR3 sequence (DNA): TGTGCCAGCAGCCTATCCTACTCTGGGGCCAACGTCCTGACTTTC.

For the CDR3, the DNA is TGTGCCAGCAGCCAAGATAGCCCTTCCAGAAATGGCTACACCTTC. The encoded protein is CASSQDSPSRNGYTF. The chain combines TRBV3-1 (or the pseudogene TRBV3-2) with TRBJ1-2, with D uncertain. The V end lost 0 bases, the J end lost 6 bases, and 14 bases lay between the germline ends. CDR1 is LGHDT and CDR2 is YNNKEL in the germline V gene (reference sequence). This CDR3 contains 15 residues.

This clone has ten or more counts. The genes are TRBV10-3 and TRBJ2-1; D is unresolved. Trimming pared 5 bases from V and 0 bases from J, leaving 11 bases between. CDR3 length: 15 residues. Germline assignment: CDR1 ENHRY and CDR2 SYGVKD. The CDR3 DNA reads TGTGCCATCAGTATCTCAGGTGACTCCTACAATGAGCAGTTCTTC. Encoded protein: CAISISGDSYNEQFF.

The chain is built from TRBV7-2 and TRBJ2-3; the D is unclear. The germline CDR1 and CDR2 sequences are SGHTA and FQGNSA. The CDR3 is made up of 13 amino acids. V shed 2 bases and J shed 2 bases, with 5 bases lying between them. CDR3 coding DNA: TGTGCCAGCAGCTTACGTCTCACAGATACGCAGTATTTT. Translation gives CASSLRLTDTQYF.

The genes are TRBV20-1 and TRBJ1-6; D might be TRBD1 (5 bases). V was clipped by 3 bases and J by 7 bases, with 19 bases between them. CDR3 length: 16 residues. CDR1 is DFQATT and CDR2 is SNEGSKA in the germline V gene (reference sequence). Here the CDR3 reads CSASEVRGRGNSPLHF. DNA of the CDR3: TGCAGTGCTAGTGAGGTTAGGGGCCGGGGGAATTCACCCCTCCACTTT.

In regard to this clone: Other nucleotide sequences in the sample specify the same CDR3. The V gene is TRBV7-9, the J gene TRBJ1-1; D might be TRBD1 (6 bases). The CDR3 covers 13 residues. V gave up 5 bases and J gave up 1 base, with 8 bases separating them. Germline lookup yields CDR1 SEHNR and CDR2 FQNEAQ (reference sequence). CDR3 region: CASSLTGNTEAFF. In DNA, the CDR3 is TGTGCCAGCAGCCTGACAGGGAACACTGAAGCTTTCTTT.

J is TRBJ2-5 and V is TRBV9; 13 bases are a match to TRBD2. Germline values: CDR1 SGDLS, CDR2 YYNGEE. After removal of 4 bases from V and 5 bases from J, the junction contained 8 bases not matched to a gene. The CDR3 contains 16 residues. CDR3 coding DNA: TGTGCCAGCAGCCCGGGACTAGCGGGAAGCAGGGAGACCCAGTACTTC. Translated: CASSPGLAGSRETQYF.

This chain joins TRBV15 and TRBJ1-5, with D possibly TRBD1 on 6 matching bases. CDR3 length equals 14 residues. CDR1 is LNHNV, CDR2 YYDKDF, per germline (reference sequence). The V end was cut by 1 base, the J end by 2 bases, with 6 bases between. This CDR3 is CATSRGQGNQPQHF. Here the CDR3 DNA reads TGTGCCACCAGCAGAGGACAGGGCAATCAGCCCCAGCATTTT.

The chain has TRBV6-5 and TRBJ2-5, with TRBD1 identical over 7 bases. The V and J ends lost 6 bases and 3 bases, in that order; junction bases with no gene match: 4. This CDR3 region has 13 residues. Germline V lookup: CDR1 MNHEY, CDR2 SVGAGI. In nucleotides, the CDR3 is TGTGCCAGCAGCTCGACAGGGAAAGAGACCCAGTACTTC. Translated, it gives CASSSTGKETQYF.